These 19 T cell receptor beta chains came from one sample sequenced in a study of T cells after posttransplantation cyclophosphamide. Assay: immunoSEQ multiplex PCR; the TCRdb copy retains only in-frame clones and omits some. The profile shows about 66,000 clones, roughly 93% of them singletons. Sequences were obtained from PBMCs. The receptors derive from a woman aged 25 to 39 in good health and a related stem cell transplant donor.

This clone was picked up a small number of times. V usage is TRBV11-1 and J usage is TRBJ2-1; tentative D call: TRBD1 (5 bases). The germline V and J ends were trimmed by 4 bases and 7 bases, with 20 bases remaining between them. In germline, CDR1 is SGHAT, CDR2 FQDESV (reference sequence). The CDR3 length is 16 residues. The CDR3 region is CASSSRVSRVSNEQFF. The DNA of the CDR3 is TGTGCCAGCAGCTCCCGGGTGAGCAGGGTCTCTAATGAGCAGTTCTTC. Full variable domain (outside the CDR3, taken from reference TRBV11-1 and TRBJ2-1): EAEVAQSPRYKITEKSQAVAFWCDPISGHATLYWYRQILGQGPELLVQFQDESVVDDSQLPKDRFSAERLKGVDSTLKIQPAELGDSAMYLCASSSRVSRVSNEQFFGPGTRLTVL.

This clone was picked up a small number of times. The chain carries TRBV6-5 and TRBJ1-6; D unclear. V lost 4 bases to trimming and J lost 6 bases, with 13 bases between them. This CDR3 is 15 amino acids long. The germline V gene encodes CDR1 MNHEY and CDR2 SVGAGI. CDR3 region: CASSSELGSNSPLHF. CDR3 nucleotide sequence: TGTGCCAGCAGTTCTGAACTGGGATCTAATTCACCCCTCCACTTT.

Only a few counts were recorded for this clone. The chain is built from TRBV15 and TRBJ2-1, with a tentative D call TRBD2 (6 bases). The CDR3 is 18 amino acids. Deletions cut 1 base from V and 0 bases from J, with 16 bases between. CDR1 LNHNV and CDR2 YYDKDF come from the germline V gene (reference sequence). This CDR3 is CATSRGKGGRGSYNEQFF. The CDR3 DNA reads as TGTGCCACCAGCAGAGGAAAGGGTGGGCGGGGCTCCTACAATGAGCAGTTCTTC.

CDR3 sequence (DNA): TGTGCCAGCAGCCAAGTAGGCACAGATACGCAGTATTTT. Protein product: CASSQVGTDTQYF. The V gene is TRBV4-2, the J gene TRBJ2-3; unclear D gene. This CDR3 contains 13 residues. CDR1 and CDR2 from the germline V gene are LGHNA and YNFKEQ. V was cut by 1 base and J by 1 base, with 3 bases left in between.

V usage is TRBV9 and J usage is TRBJ2-2; D remains ambiguous. Trimming took 0 bases from V and 6 from J, leaving 12 bases between them. From germline, CDR1 is SGDLS and CDR2 YYNGEE. This CDR3 is built from 15 residues. The CDR3 DNA reads as TGTGCCAGCAGCGTAGGTGGCGGACCTTCCGGGGAGCTGTTTTTT. Residues: CASSVGGGPSGELFF.

The chain employs TRBV19 and TRBJ2-3, with D perhaps TRBD2 (6 bases). Germline-derived CDR1 and CDR2 are LNHDA and SQIVND (reference sequence). Trimming removed 5 bases at V and 2 bases at J, with 14 bases between. There are 15 residues in the CDR3. In DNA form, the CDR3 reads TGTGCCAGTAGTCGCCGGGACTCCGCCACAGATACGCAGTATTTT. Its protein product is CASSRRDSATDTQYF.

The gene calls are TRBV28 and TRBJ1-4; no clear D gene. CDR1 and CDR2 from the germline V gene are MDHEN and SYDVKM. V lost 6 bases and J 15 bases, leaving 35 bases between the germline ends. The CDR3 is 18 amino acids. CDR3 region: CASRKTVVTTKKTKKVFF. Written as DNA, the CDR3 is TGTGCCAGCAGAAAAACTGTTGTAACCACGAAAAAAACAAAAAAGGTGTTTTTT.

V is TRBV5-1 and J is TRBJ2-3; D uncertain. Per the germline V gene, CDR1 is SGHRS and CDR2 is YFSETQ. The germline V and J ends were trimmed by 0 bases and 3 bases, with 5 bases remaining between them. The CDR3 spans 13 residues. The CDR3 region is CASSLGATDTQYF. CDR3 in DNA: TGCGCCAGCAGCTTGGGGGCGACAGATACGCAGTATTTT. Variable domain in full (rest from reference TRBV5-1 and TRBJ2-3): KAGVTQTPRYLIKTRGQQVTLSCSPISGHRSVSWYQQTPGQGLQFLFEYFSETQRNKGNFPGRFSGRQFSNSRSEMNVSTLELGDSALYLCASSLGATDTQYFGPGTRLTVL.

The V call is TRBV19, the J call TRBJ2-7; 7 positions match TRBD1. Losses at the gene ends were 3 bases for V and 6 bases for J; bases not matched to a gene: 14. This CDR3 is built from 16 residues. Germline V lookup: CDR1 LNHDA, CDR2 SQIVND (reference sequence). The CDR3 DNA follows: TGTGCCAGTAGTATCACCTCCGGGACAGCGCCCAGCGAGCAGTACTTC. Translation gives CASSITSGTAPSEQYF.

J is TRBJ2-7 and V is TRBV28; possibly TRBD1 for D (6 bases). The DNA end favors TRBJ2-1, so the J call may be wrong. Germline CDR1 is MDHEN and CDR2 is SYDVKM. This CDR3 comprises 14 residues. In DNA, the CDR3 is TGTGCCAGCCTCAGGACAGTGACAGGTAATGAGCAGTTCTTC. This sequence encodes CASLRTVTGNEQFF.

The V and J genes are TRBV30 and TRBJ1-4; no clear D gene. The germline CDR1 and CDR2 sequences are GTSNPN and SVGIG (reference sequence). This CDR3 has 15 amino acids. The ends were cut back, 0 bases at V and 4 bases at J, with 12 bases in the middle. DNA for the CDR3: TGTGCCTGGAGTGTACCGGGCACTTATAATGAAAAACTGTTTTTT. Residues: CAWSVPGTYNEKLFF.

The chain combines TRBV7-2 with TRBJ2-7; D could derive from TRBD1 or TRBD2 (5 bases each). The CDR3 consists of 15 residues. Trimming shortened V by 5 bases and J by 4 bases, and 18 bases separated the two germline ends. Germline loops: CDR1 SGHTA, CDR2 FQGNSA. The CDR3: CASSEGLGPGYEQYF. CDR3 nucleotide sequence: TGTGCCAGCAGCGAGGGATTGGGACCGGGGTACGAGCAGTACTTC.

The chain recombines TRBV30 with TRBJ2-7; D not certain. The germline V gene encodes CDR1 GTSNPN and CDR2 SVGIG (reference sequence). V lost 0 bases and J 2 bases, leaving 14 bases between the germline ends. The CDR3 sequence is 15 residues long. The CDR3 nucleotides are TGTGCCTGGAGTGTACGGGCCAGGCCGACCTACGAGCAGTACTTC. It codes for CAWSVRARPTYEQYF.

This chain links TRBV5-6 with TRBJ1-1; 8 bases match TRBD1. This CDR3 is built from 15 residues. From germline, CDR1 is SGHDT and CDR2 YYEEEE. After removal of 2 bases from V and 5 bases from J, the junction contained 8 bases not matched to a gene. As DNA, the CDR3 is TGTGCCAGCAGCTTCCTGGACAGGGACAAGACTGAAGCTTTCTTT. Translation: CASSFLDRDKTEAFF.

This chain connects TRBV4-3 to TRBJ2-7; no reliable D call. Trimming removed 4 bases at V and 0 bases at J, with 13 bases between. The germline CDR1 and CDR2 sequences are LGHNA and YSLEER. CDR3 size: 15 residues. CDR3 DNA: TGCGCCAGCAGCCCCCTTCTAGGCAGCTCCTACGAGCAGTACTTC. Translation gives CASSPLLGSSYEQYF.

The chain recombines TRBV7-2 with TRBJ2-4, with D perhaps TRBD1 (5 bases). CDR1 is SGHTA, CDR2 FQGNSA, per germline. V was cut by 5 bases and J by 6 bases, with 14 bases left in between. This CDR3 spans 14 amino acids. DNA of the CDR3: TGTGCCAGCAGCCCCAGGCAGGGCATAAACATTCAGTACTTC. This gives the protein CASSPRQGINIQYF.

The chain has TRBV19 and TRBJ1-4; D is uncertain. V lost 4 bases, J lost 5 bases, and 11 bases lay in between. CDR1 LNHDA and CDR2 SQIVND come from the germline V gene (reference sequence). CDR3 length: 14 residues. CDR3 DNA sequence: TGTGCCAGTAGTACGTGGACGGTCAATGAAAAACTGTTTTTT. Its translation is CASSTWTVNEKLFF. Full variable domain (rest looked up from reference TRBV19 and TRBJ1-4): DGGITQSPKYLFRKEGQNVTLSCEQNLNHDAMYWYRQDPGQGLRLIYYSQIVNDFQKGDIAEGYSVSREKKESFPLTVTSAQKNPTAFYLCASSTWTVNEKLFFGSGTQLSVL.

This clone has a handful of counts. J is TRBJ1-6 and V is TRBV5-5; D unclear. The CDR3 totals 18 residues. Germline CDR1 SGHKS, CDR2 YYEKEE (reference sequence). V lost 1 base, J lost 7 bases, and 21 bases lay in between. The CDR3 spells CASSLIDQTLWLNSPLHF. The CDR3 DNA reads as TGTGCCAGCAGCTTGATCGACCAAACCCTATGGTTGAATTCACCCCTCCACTTT.

This chain links TRBV6-1 with TRBJ1-1, with D unclear. In germline, CDR1 is MNHNS, CDR2 SASEGT. The V and J ends lost 2 bases and 10 bases respectively, with 17 bases between them. The CDR3 loop spans 14 amino acids. CDR3 sequence: CASSESPAKPSAFF. CDR3 bases: TGTGCCAGCAGTGAAAGTCCAGCTAAACCCTCAGCTTTCTTT.